These T cell receptor beta chains were read from a single sample in a study of blood T cell repertoires in COVID-19. Data came from immunoSEQ multiplex PCR; TCRdb stores just in-frame clones and leaves some out. The sample consists of nearly 250,000 clones, 86% of them appearing once. Input material: PBMCs or T cells enriched from blood (not recorded which). These receptors all come from a woman between 50 and 59 years old who had recovered from COVID-19. Both conserved end residues are trimmed from each CDR3. The D gene is left open where the match is weak.

length	V	D	J	CDR3
12	TRBV4-3	.	TRBJ2-5	ASSQVLGRETQY
13	TRBV19	TRBD1	TRBJ2-7	ASSVIPGGPYEQY
10	TRBV10-3	.	TRBJ2-7	AISVDSYEQY
12	TRBV14	TRBD1	TRBJ1-1	ASGQGQKNTEAF
16	TRBV15	TRBD2	TRBJ2-7	ATSPKTVFGTSDYEQY
12	TRBV30	.	TRBJ2-7	AWISSGLSYEQY
16	TRBV7-2	TRBD2	TRBJ2-1	ASSFREVAGGSYNEQF
11	TRBV27	.	TRBJ2-1	ASSFWGGYEQF
13	TRBV5-1	TRBD1	TRBJ1-1	ASSPGTGSGTEAF
15	TRBV7-9	TRBD1	TRBJ2-2	ASSAFGTGGMPGELF
14	TRBV18	.	TRBJ1-5	ASSPLGQTIDQPQH
13	TRBV30	.	TRBJ2-1	AWRPAWGEGNEQF
12	TRBV4-3	.	TRBJ1-2	ASRPGITNYGYT
10	TRBV11-3	TRBD1	TRBJ1-6	ASSTPTGFLH
12	TRBV3-1/TRBV3-2	TRBD2	TRBJ2-1	ASRCGSLGNEQF
11	TRBV27	TRBD1	TRBJ2-7	ASSYRGSYEQY
13	TRBV7-2	.	TRBJ1-2	ASSFGWGVNYGYT
13	TRBV5-8	.	TRBJ1-5	ASSWIRASGQPQH